These 9 T cell receptor beta chains were all obtained from the same sample, sequenced in a study of spatial heterogeneity in lung cancer (dated by TCRdb to between 2019 and 2020). The time point label corresponds to: sample taken at primary tumor resection. Whole RNA extracted from tumor and nontumor lung tissue, or from cryopreserved PBMC samples, was used for TCR sequencing without cell sorting. Preparation of the library involved 5' RACE. Data came from a NextSeq 500. The public reads were run again by TCRdb, first through fastp at Q25 and then through MiXCR, and only productive beta chains were kept. Every distinct CDR3 protein forms one entry, paired with its most common genes and DNA. Here the sample has 48,000 or so distinct CDR3 sequences; around 5.2% occur a single time. Together, the top ten hold approximately 10% of the sample. This specimen was PBMCs, taken at surgery. The source is a male donor with early-stage non-small cell lung cancer.

This clonotype was seen ten or more times. CDR3 amino acids: CASSFPNSLGTEAFF. The CDR3 nucleotides read TGTGCCAGCAGCTTCCCTAACTCACTGGGGACTGAAGCTTTCTTT. The rearrangement links TRBV7-9 to TRBJ1-1; D remains unclear. Germline CDR1 is SEHNR and CDR2 is FQNEAQ (reference sequence). With 3 bases removed from V and 5 bases from J, the gap between germline ends came to 16 bases. The CDR3 loop spans 15 amino acids. Combining the CDR3 with reference TRBV7-9 and TRBJ1-1 gives the whole variable domain DTGVSQNPRHKITKRGQNVTFRCDPISEHNRLYWYRQTLGQGPEFLTYFQNEAQLEKSRLLSDRFSAERPKGSFSTLEIQRTEQGDSAMYLCASSFPNSLGTEAFFGQGTRLTVV.

The sample holds many counts of this clonotype. The chain links TRBV7-9 to TRBJ2-3, with a tentative D call TRBD2 (6 bases). This CDR3 comprises 16 residues. Germline CDR1 reads SEHNR; CDR2 reads FQNEAQ (reference sequence). The V end was cut by 4 bases, the J end by 2 bases, with 16 bases between. CDR3 loop: CASSSPGGAITDTQYF. In nucleotides, the CDR3 is TGTGCCAGCAGCTCCCCCGGAGGGGCGATCACAGATACGCAGTATTTT.

This chain links TRBV6-5 with TRBJ2-2, with D unresolved. Trimming pared 4 bases from V and 0 bases from J, leaving 6 bases between. The CDR3 length is 14 residues. CDR1 and CDR2 from the germline V gene are MNHEY and SVGAGI. CDR3 protein: CASSFRTNTGELFF. As DNA, the CDR3 is TGTGCCAGCAGTTTCCGAACGAACACCGGGGAGCTGTTTTTT.

The sample holds many counts of this clonotype. The chain couples TRBV2 to TRBJ1-3, with D unresolved. This CDR3 has 12 amino acids. Germline V gives CDR1 SNHLY, CDR2 FYNNEI. The V end was cut by 4 bases, the J end by 4 bases, with 5 bases between. As DNA, the CDR3 is TGTGCCAGCAGTGTCGGCGGAAACACCATATATTTT. The encoded protein is CASSVGGNTIYF.

The table lists this clonotype with many counts. J is TRBJ2-1 and V is TRBV23-1; 8 bases match TRBD1. TRBV23-1 is treated as an ORF (open reading frame) with a function not yet certain. The CDR3 is 15 residues long. V shed 8 bases, J shed 5 bases, and the junction held 11 bases outside the gene matches. The CDR3 coding sequence is TGCGCCAGCTCACCGACAGGGGAACGAGACAATGAGCAGTTCTTC. Translated, it gives CASSPTGERDNEQFF.

This clonotype appeared many times. This chain uses TRBV5-1 with TRBJ2-7; the D call may be TRBD1 or TRBD2 (6 bases each). Germline lookup yields CDR1 SGHRS and CDR2 YFSETQ. V shed 3 bases and J shed 5 bases, with 15 bases lying between them. The CDR3 totals 14 residues. CDR3 in amino acids: CASSWGAGGNEQYF. CDR3 nucleotide sequence: TGCGCCAGCAGCTGGGGGGCCGGCGGAAACGAGCAGTACTTC.

This clonotype was seen ten or more times. This CDR3 is CASSPTTGTRRSRYNEQFF. For the CDR3, the DNA is TGTGCCAGCAGCCCAACGACCGGGACTAGGCGGAGTCGCTACAATGAGCAGTTCTTC. V and J are TRBV9 and TRBJ2-1, with 8 bases that match TRBD2. The junction had 18 bases not matched to a gene; V was cut back by 4 bases and J by 3 bases. Looked up from germline, CDR1 is SGDLS and CDR2 is YYNGEE. The CDR3 contains 19 residues.

This clonotype was seen repeatedly, ten times or more. V usage is TRBV6-6 and J usage is TRBJ2-5, with D tentatively TRBD1 (6 bases). In germline, CDR1 is MNHNY, CDR2 SVGAGI (reference sequence). The V and J ends lost 8 bases and 2 bases respectively, with 12 bases between them. This CDR3 has 13 amino acids. CDR3 protein: CASAPTGQETQYF. CDR3 coding DNA: TGTGCCAGCGCCCCGACAGGTCAAGAGACCCAGTACTTC.

This clonotype was detected ten times or more. The chain employs TRBV20-1 and TRBJ2-1; 7 bases fit TRBD2. This CDR3 comprises 11 residues. CDR1 is DFQATT and CDR2 is SNEGSKA in the germline V gene (reference sequence). Losses at the gene ends were 7 bases for V and 6 bases for J; bases not matched to a gene: 3. Written as DNA, the CDR3 is TGCAGTGATCGGGGGGTCAATGAGCAGTTCTTC. Translating it yields CSDRGVNEQFF.